A single sample gave rise to the 20 T cell receptor beta chains below, sequenced in a study of blood T cell repertoires in COVID-19. Libraries were prepared by immunoSEQ multiplex PCR; TCRdb keeps only in-frame clonotypes and omits some of them. The sample holds 200,000 to 250,000 clones; approximately 81% are singletons and the top ten take less than 20%. Sequenced: peripheral blood. These receptors were obtained from an elderly woman with active or convalescent COVID-19.

The rearrangement joins TRBV5-4 to TRBJ2-1; 7 nucleotides match TRBD2. V shed 4 bases, J shed 4 bases, and the junction held 11 bases outside the gene matches. Germline lookup yields CDR1 SGHNT and CDR2 YYREEE (reference sequence). The CDR3 is 16 residues long. The CDR3 loop reads CASSGAWASGYNEQFF. DNA for the CDR3: TGTGCCAGCAGCGGGGCGTGGGCTAGCGGATACAATGAGCAGTTCTTC.

This clone turned up a few times. V usage is TRBV5-1 and J usage is TRBJ1-2; D not resolved. CDR3 length: 13 amino acids. Trimming shortened V by 4 bases and J by 5 bases, and 12 bases separated the two germline ends. Germline values: CDR1 SGHRS, CDR2 YFSETQ. CDR3 protein: CASSPGSRYGYTF. The CDR3 DNA sequence: TGCGCCAGCAGCCCAGGCAGCAGGTATGGCTACACCTTC.

V and J are TRBV4-2 and TRBJ1-2; no reliable D call. Germline CDR1 and CDR2: LGHNA and YNFKEQ. The CDR3 is 12 amino acids. V shed 4 bases and J shed 8 bases, with 11 bases lying between them. The CDR3 here is CASSLRDGGYTF. The CDR3 DNA reads TGTGCCAGCAGCCTCCGCGACGGGGGCTACACCTTC.

This clone was detected only a few times. This sequence joins TRBV3-1 (or the pseudogene TRBV3-2) and TRBJ2-7; 9 bases fit TRBD1. With 6 bases clipped from V and 4 bases from J, the junction kept 7 bases outside the gene matches. The CDR3 length is 14 residues. Per the germline V gene, CDR1 is LGHDT and CDR2 is YNNKEL (reference sequence). For the CDR3, the DNA is TGTGCCAGCAGTCTTACAGGGGGCTTTTACGAGCAGTACTTC. Residues: CASSLTGGFYEQYF.

The rearrangement joins TRBV19 to TRBJ1-1; TRBD1 matches at 7 bases. Germline CDR1 is LNHDA and CDR2 is SQIVND (reference sequence). The CDR3 is 14 residues long. The J segment lost 3 bases and the V segment lost 4 bases, leaving 5 bases of the junction unmatched. CDR3 sequence: CASSSTGTDTEAFF. The CDR3 DNA follows: TGTGCCAGTAGTAGTACAGGGACAGACACTGAAGCTTTCTTT.

J is TRBJ2-1 and V is TRBV28; 9 bases agree with TRBD1. J was trimmed by 7 bases and V by 2 bases; bases with no gene match: 12. This CDR3 is built from 17 residues. CDR1 MDHEN and CDR2 SYDVKM come from the germline V gene. The CDR3 sequence is CASSLGGTGLSRNEQFF. The CDR3 nucleotides are TGTGCCAGCAGTTTAGGGGGGACAGGGCTCTCCAGGAATGAGCAGTTCTTC.

V and J are TRBV21-1 and TRBJ2-1; the table's D call, TRBD2, was not checked against the DNA. TRBV21-1 is a documented pseudogene. The CDR3 has 17 amino acids. For the CDR3, the DNA is TGTGCCAGCAGTAAAAAGGGGCCTAGCGGGAGAGCGAATGAGCAGTTCTTC. Amino acids: CASSKKGPSGRANEQFF.

This chain joins TRBV6-6 and TRBJ2-7, with 9 bases lining up with TRBD2. CDR1 and CDR2 (germline): MNHNY, SVGAGI (reference sequence). The CDR3 length is 15 residues. J was trimmed by 6 bases and V by 2 bases; bases with no gene match: 8. CDR3 bases: TGTGCCAGCAGTTACCCTAGCGGGACCAGCAGCGAGCAGTACTTC. This translates into CASSYPSGTSSEQYF.

This chain uses TRBV11-3 with TRBJ2-7; 9 bases line up with TRBD1. Trimming cost V 1 base and J 6 bases; bases outside gene matches: 13. The CDR3 has 17 residues. Germline CDR1 SGHNT, CDR2 YENEEA. The CDR3: CASSLVGPGTGTFEQYF. The CDR3 DNA reads as TGTGCCAGCAGCTTAGTGGGACCCGGGACAGGGACATTCGAGCAGTACTTC. Variable domain in full (rest from reference TRBV11-3 and TRBJ2-7): EAGVVQSPRYKIIEKKQPVAFWCNPISGHNTLYWYLQNLGQGPELLIRYENEEAVDDSQLPKDRFSAERLKGVDSTLKIQPAELGDSAVYLCASSLVGPGTGTFEQYFGPGTRLTVT.

CDR3 bases: TGTGCCAGCAGTAACAGGGCCCAAGAGACCCAGTACTTC. It yields the protein CASSNRAQETQYF. The chain has TRBV2 and TRBJ2-5, with D possibly TRBD1 on 6 matching bases. CDR1 and CDR2 (germline): SNHLY, FYNNEI. V lost 5 bases and J lost 1, with 8 bases in between. There are 13 residues in the CDR3.

The chain couples TRBV5-6 to TRBJ1-5; tentatively, D is TRBD1 (5 bases). Trimming pared 4 bases from V and 2 bases from J, leaving 16 bases between. Per germline, CDR1 SGHDT and CDR2 YYEEEE. The CDR3 covers 16 residues. The CDR3 coding sequence is TGTGCCAGCAGCACATGGACAACCCATCGCAATCAGCCCCAGCATTTT. This encodes CASSTWTTHRNQPQHF.

The chain has TRBV7-2 and TRBJ2-3; the D is unclear. Trimming pared 5 bases from V and 0 bases from J, leaving 12 bases between. This CDR3 has 15 residues. In germline, CDR1 is SGHTA, CDR2 FQGNSA. The CDR3 here is CASSLYRTSTDTQYF. CDR3 DNA sequence: TGTGCCAGCAGCCTATATCGAACTAGCACAGATACGCAGTATTTT.

The gene calls are TRBV11-3 and TRBJ2-7, with D possibly TRBD2 on 5 matching bases. In germline, CDR1 is SGHNT, CDR2 YENEEA. The CDR3 has 13 residues. Trimming left V 4 bases short and J 7 bases short, with 14 bases between. The CDR3 spells CASSSQRGGEQYF. The CDR3 nucleotides read TGTGCCAGCAGCTCGCAGAGAGGCGGGGAGCAGTACTTC.

This clone showed up just once. The CDR3 DNA reads as TGTGCCTGGAGTCCCCGGGAGCGGGAAGCTTTCTTT. This sequence encodes CAWSPREREAFF. This chain joins TRBV30 and TRBJ1-1; D unresolved. The germline gives CDR1 GTSNPN, CDR2 SVGIG (reference sequence). There are 12 residues in the CDR3. V was shortened by 2 bases and J by 8 bases, with 12 bases between the two germline ends. Full variable domain (rest looked up from reference TRBV30 and TRBJ1-1): SQTIHQWPATLVQPVGSPLSLECTVEGTSNPNLYWYRQAAGRGLQLLFYSVGIGQISSEVPQNLSASRPQDRQFILSSKKLLLSDSGFYLCAWSPREREAFFGQGTRLTVV.

The sample holds one count of this clone. The genes are TRBV2 and TRBJ1-1, with 9 positions matching TRBD1. V trimming: 4 bases; J trimming: 4 bases; junction bases outside the gene matches: 1. The germline CDR1 and CDR2 sequences are SNHLY and FYNNEI. CDR3 length: 13 amino acids. The CDR3 coding sequence is TGTGCCAGCAGTGGGACAGGGGTCACTGAAGCTTTCTTT. Translating it yields CASSGTGVTEAFF.

The rearrangement joins TRBV25-1 to TRBJ2-5; D gene unclear. This CDR3 comprises 14 residues. Germline CDR1 MGHDK, CDR2 SYGVNS. The V end lost 0 bases, the J end lost 0 bases, and 5 bases lay between the germline ends. CDR3 in DNA: TGTGCCAGCAGTGAATACCAGTACCAAGAGACCCAGTACTTC. It encodes CASSEYQYQETQYF.

V and J are TRBV6-2 or TRBV6-3 and TRBJ1-5; D may be TRBD1 (5 bases). The CDR3 sequence is 15 residues long. Germline V gives CDR1 MNHEY, CDR2 SVGEGT. Between the trimmed V and J ends, which lost 0 bases and 9 bases, there was a span of 15 bases. DNA for the CDR3: TGTGCCAGCAGTTACTCCGGGACTCCCCCACGGCCCCAGCATTTT. Protein sequence: CASSYSGTPPRPQHF.

The chain links TRBV28 to TRBJ1-1; a weak D match, TRBD1 (5 bases). With 4 bases removed from V and 1 base from J, the gap between germline ends came to 10 bases. Germline lookup yields CDR1 MDHEN and CDR2 SYDVKM. The CDR3 loop spans 14 amino acids. CDR3 DNA: TGTGCCAGCAGTTCAGGAGGGACGAACACTGAAGCTTTCTTT. Amino acids: CASSSGGTNTEAFF. Full variable domain (rest looked up from reference TRBV28 and TRBJ1-1): DVKVTQSSRYLVKRTGEKVFLECVQDMDHENMFWYRQDPGLGLRLIYFSYDVKMKEKGDIPEGYSVSREKKERFSLILESASTNQTSMYLCASSSGGTNTEAFFGQGTRLTVV.

This clone appeared once. The chain has TRBV2 and TRBJ1-1; 9 bases fit TRBD1. J gave up 2 bases and V 6 bases, and 4 bases lay outside the gene matches. Germline assignment: CDR1 SNHLY and CDR2 FYNNEI. The CDR3 loop spans 14 amino acids. The CDR3 is CASRSDRGNTEAFF. DNA for the CDR3: TGTGCCAGCAGGTCGGACAGGGGAAACACTGAAGCTTTCTTT.

V gene TRBV25-1 combines with J gene TRBJ2-1, with TRBD2 matching over 7 bases. Germline values: CDR1 MGHDK, CDR2 SYGVNS. V shed 7 bases, J shed 6 bases, and the junction held 6 bases outside the gene matches. The CDR3 consists of 13 residues. This CDR3 is CASTLGGSNEQFF. As DNA, the CDR3 is TGTGCCAGCACTTTAGGCGGGAGCAATGAGCAGTTCTTC.